The 17 T cell receptor beta chains reported below all come from one sample, sequenced in a study of T cell clones after liver transplantation. Using immunoSEQ multiplex PCR, the repertoire was profiled, and TCRdb retains in-frame clones only, with some absent. The sample lists about 70,000 clones, about 80% occurring once. Sequencing was performed on CD4+ T cells from blood, taken 12 months after liver transplant. The receptors here all came from a human patient who received a liver transplant. Some T cells may have come from the graft donor.

This chain uses TRBV29-1 with TRBJ2-5, with 8 bases identical to TRBD2. Germline loops: CDR1 SQVTM, CDR2 ANQGSEA. The V and J ends lost 5 bases and 1 base, in that order; junction bases with no gene match: 3. This CDR3 has 13 residues. The CDR3 loop reads CSVSGSGQETQYF. The CDR3 coding sequence is TGCAGCGTTAGCGGGAGTGGCCAAGAGACCCAGTACTTC. The full variable domain, rest sourced from reference TRBV29-1 and TRBJ2-5, is SAVISQKPSRDICQRGTSLTIQCQVDSQVTMMFWYRQQPGQSLTLIATANQGSEATYESGFVIDKFPISRPNLTFSTLTVSNMSPEDSSIYLCSVSGSGQETQYFGPGTRLLVL.

The sample holds many counts of this clone. The chain joins TRBV30 to TRBJ1-1; D unresolved. The CDR3 consists of 15 residues. V was cut by 3 bases and J by 7 bases, with 21 bases left in between. Germline V gene lookup returns CDR1 GTSNPN and CDR2 SVGIG (reference sequence). The CDR3 here is CAWSGLNGIGGEAFF. CDR3 nucleotide sequence: TGTGCCTGGAGCGGACTAAACGGAATAGGCGGTGAAGCTTTCTTT.

The chain carries TRBV2 and TRBJ1-1; TRBD1 might be the D (6 bases). The V end was cut by 7 bases, the J end by 4 bases, with 19 bases between. Germline-derived CDR1 and CDR2 are SNHLY and FYNNEI. The CDR3 loop spans 15 amino acids. CDR3 in amino acids: CASIKGRSRGTEAFF. CDR3 nucleotide sequence: TGTGCCAGCATTAAGGGACGGTCCAGGGGCACTGAAGCTTTCTTT.

This chain connects TRBV7-9 to TRBJ2-2, with 8 bases matching TRBD2. The CDR3 loop spans 15 amino acids. Trimming cost V 2 bases and J 7 bases; bases outside gene matches: 6. Germline values: CDR1 SEHNR, CDR2 FQNEAQ (reference sequence). This chain's CDR3 is CASSLSGSRVGELFF. Written as DNA, the CDR3 is TGTGCCAGCAGCTTAAGCGGGAGTAGGGTCGGGGAGCTGTTTTTT. The full variable domain, in which reference TRBV7-9 and TRBJ2-2 provide the parts outside the CDR3, is DTGVSQNPRHKITKRGQNVTFRCDPISEHNRLYWYRQTLGQGPEFLTYFQNEAQLEKSRLLSDRFSAERPKGSFSTLEIQRTEQGDSAMYLCASSLSGSRVGELFFGEGSRLTVL.

The rearrangement links TRBV4-3 to TRBJ2-2, with TRBD2 identical over 12 bases. CDR1 is LGHNA and CDR2 is YSLEER in the germline V gene. V shed 4 bases and J 5 bases; nucleotides not matched to a gene: 11. CDR3 length: 18 residues. CDR3 amino acids: CASSRQTSGSTWTGELFF. The CDR3 DNA reads as TGCGCCAGCAGCCGACAGACTAGCGGGAGTACTTGGACCGGGGAGCTGTTTTTT.

This clone was observed once. The chain uses TRBV5-4 and TRBJ2-3; tentatively, D is TRBD2 (6 bases). CDR3 size: 15 residues. Trimming left V 1 base short and J 3 bases short, with 12 bases between. Germline V gives CDR1 SGHNT, CDR2 YYREEE (reference sequence). The CDR3 nucleotides are TGTGCCAGCAGCTTGATTGCAGGGACTACAGATACGCAGTATTTT. It specifies CASSLIAGTTDTQYF.

This chain's CDR3 is CASNDGRGPSNTEAFF. In nucleotides, the CDR3 is TGTGCCAGCAACGACGGGAGGGGCCCTTCGAACACTGAAGCTTTCTTT. The chain recombines TRBV6-6 with TRBJ1-1; perhaps TRBD1 as D (5 bases). V was cut by 7 bases and J by 1 base, with 19 bases left in between. Germline V lookup: CDR1 MNHNY, CDR2 SVGAGI (reference sequence). The CDR3 consists of 16 residues.

This clone was seen only a few times. The chain employs TRBV6-6 and TRBJ2-5, with 9 bases identical to TRBD2. Unmatched junction bases numbered 10, after V lost 11 bases and J lost 3 bases. The germline V gene has CDR1 MNHNY and CDR2 SVGAGI (reference sequence). CDR3 length: 14 amino acids. The CDR3 region is CAARLSGSEETQYF. The CDR3 DNA reads as TGTGCCGCCCGGCTTAGCGGGAGTGAAGAGACCCAGTACTTC.

The chain carries TRBV5-4 and TRBJ2-1; TRBD1 might be the D (5 bases). The CDR3 is made up of 16 amino acids. CDR1 is SGHNT and CDR2 is YYREEE in the germline V gene (reference sequence). Trimming left V 0 bases short and J 3 bases short, with 13 bases between. The CDR3 reads CASSLVPGQDYNEQFF. CDR3 nucleotide sequence: TGTGCCAGCAGCTTGGTTCCAGGGCAGGACTACAATGAGCAGTTCTTC.

The CDR3 sequence: CASSRTTWDEQFF. The CDR3, as DNA: TGTGCCAGCAGTCGGACGACGTGGGATGAGCAGTTCTTC. This chain links TRBV6-4 with TRBJ2-1; D unclear. Per germline, CDR1 MRHNA and CDR2 SNTAGT. Trimming cost V 5 bases and J 8 bases, with 13 bases left between them. The CDR3 is 13 amino acids.

This clone was detected a few times. The chain links TRBV7-9 to TRBJ1-1; 8 bases line up with TRBD1. This CDR3 is built from 14 residues. The germline CDR1 and CDR2 sequences are SEHNR and FQNEAQ (reference sequence). Trimming took 3 bases from V and 6 from J; bases not matched to a gene: 6. The CDR3 coding sequence is TGTGCCAGCAGCTTTGGGACAGGAGGTGCTGAAGCTTTCTTT. Amino acid sequence: CASSFGTGGAEAFF. The whole variable domain, filled in from reference TRBV7-9 and TRBJ1-1, reads DTGVSQNPRHKITKRGQNVTFRCDPISEHNRLYWYRQTLGQGPEFLTYFQNEAQLEKSRLLSDRFSAERPKGSFSTLEIQRTEQGDSAMYLCASSFGTGGAEAFFGQGTRLTVV.

The chain has TRBV5-1 and TRBJ2-7; no reliable D call. The CDR3 has 12 amino acids. V was shortened by 3 bases and J by 7 bases, with 11 bases between the two germline ends. The germline gives CDR1 SGHRS, CDR2 YFSETQ. CDR3 coding DNA: TGCGCCAGCAGCTCGTCTTTGGGGGAGCAGTACTTC. This gives the protein CASSSSLGEQYF.

J is TRBJ2-2 and V is TRBV7-9; 8 nucleotides line up with TRBD2. The CDR3 is 16 residues long. V dropped 7 bases and J dropped 3; count of bases not matched to a gene: 10. CDR1 SEHNR and CDR2 FQNEAQ come from the germline V gene (reference sequence). CDR3 protein: CASKRSGRRDTGELFF. The CDR3 region has the DNA TGTGCCAGCAAGAGGAGCGGGAGACGAGACACCGGGGAGCTGTTTTTT.

The chain recombines TRBV19 with TRBJ1-2; 9 nucleotides match TRBD1. In germline, CDR1 is LNHDA, CDR2 SQIVND (reference sequence). This CDR3 spans 14 amino acids. V shed 6 bases, J shed 6 bases, and the junction held 8 bases outside the gene matches. The CDR3 sequence is CASSRPGQGDGYTF. CDR3 DNA: TGTGCCAGTAGCCGACCGGGACAGGGAGATGGCTACACCTTC.

The gene calls are TRBV29-1 and TRBJ1-2; 8 bases align to TRBD1. The germline CDR1 and CDR2 sequences are SQVTM and ANQGSEA. The CDR3 totals 13 residues. With V trimmed by 4 bases and J by 6 bases, 7 bases remained unmatched. The CDR3 DNA reads as TGCAGCGTTGCCACGGACAGGGCCAATGGCTACACCTTC. Translating it yields CSVATDRANGYTF.

V and J are TRBV28 and TRBJ2-1, with D possibly TRBD2 on 5 matching bases. Germline V lookup: CDR1 MDHEN, CDR2 SYDVKM. The CDR3 has 15 residues. With 6 bases removed from V and 8 bases from J, the gap between germline ends came to 20 bases. CDR3 nucleotide sequence: TGTGCCAGCAGACCTTCCACGGCCGGGGTATATGAGCAGTTCTTC. Translating gives CASRPSTAGVYEQFF.

V and J are TRBV13 and TRBJ1-1; D ambiguous. Per germline, CDR1 PRHDT and CDR2 FYEKMQ (reference sequence). The V end lost 5 bases, the J end lost 7 bases, and 11 bases lay between the germline ends. The CDR3 extends over 12 amino acids. CDR3 sequence reads: CASSVVNGEAFF. The DNA of the CDR3 is TGTGCCAGCAGCGTCGTCAACGGTGAAGCTTTCTTT.